The sequence of this T cell receptor (beta chain) was determined in a study of cytomegalovirus exposure and HLA in healthy donors (dated by TCRdb to 2017 to 2019). A note on the overall study: According to an earlier analysis of 550 to 700 of the donors, about 179 million T cells yielded roughly 110 million unique TCR beta sequences and around 300 Gb of sequence data. The number of typed donors differed by locus: about 629-640 for A, B, C, DRB1 and DQB1; approximately 520 for DQA1; fewer than 610 for DPA1; and roughly 470 for DPB1. The aim of the study was to test whether cataloging public T cell receptors could identify signatures of past pathogen exposure. All discovery cohort repertoires had been generated using a single sequencing platform. High-throughput TCR immunosequencing, statistical association of individual TCRs with disease status, and machine learning were combined to predict cytomegalovirus infection status. The later analysis used no new phenotypic data to find candidate immune exposures, relying instead on TCR beta sequences and their occurrence across donors. An earlier analysis of several hundred of the donors used high-throughput TCR beta sequencing to judge whether each TCR beta V gene segment behaved as functional or pseudogenic. HLA typing included class I and class II loci at four-digit resolution. In addition to the first cohort of about 650 subjects, a separate validation cohort of about 120 different subjects was used. Among 398 genotyped donors of the cohort, an average of around 250,000 unique TCR beta nucleotide sequences was sequenced per donor, of which about 18% were non-productive. An early release covering about 600 HLA-typed donors comprised approximately 300 gigabases of sequencing data and around 85 million unique TCR sequences. In a later genetic analysis, genome-wide SNP genotypes for about 55% of the roughly 700 donors were used, and that subset was treated as a discovery cohort. Alongside the repertoire data, information on donor age, sex, ethnicity and CMV serostatus was compiled. A later analysis re-analyzed previously published TCR beta repertoires from 500 to 700 donors and added high-resolution HLA genotyping to study TCR occurrence patterns. The study used immunosequencing to profile the T cell repertoires of around 600 subjects and linked those repertoires to cytomegalovirus serostatus. Roughly five DR-DQ haplotypes were handled as single units for association and clustering, since linkage in the cohort was strong. The genetic ancestry cluster associated with self-reported Caucasian donors included around 76% of the roughly 410 genotyped donors.

As regards this clone: It has no known antigen specificity. The junction shows a germline mismatch at one end, possibly a read error.

The paper's findings and limits, for the study overall: The cohort was sequenced for TCR beta chains only, and without alpha or paired-chain data the features that could be detected were limited. In a later analysis, the rate of TCR association differed among HLA loci, with DRB1 alleles having the most associated TCRs and HLA-C alleles having the fewest. The earlier analysis of about 600 of the donors excluded roughly 16 rarely observed V segments, including chromosome 9 orphons, because counts were too low. A group of highly shared sequence variants was considered likely to be a technical artifact of the sequencing pipeline. Strong co-occurrence of HLA alleles, especially DR and DQ, made assigning TCR associations to individual alleles difficult. In both the original and validation cohorts, the classifier was reported to diagnose cytomegalovirus status with high specificity and sensitivity. A further reported finding was that TCR beta sequences accurately predicted the HLA-A and HLA-B alleles for most subjects in the first cohort. In an earlier analysis of roughly 500 of the donors, most TCR beta V segments appeared in productive rearrangements about 87% or about 30% of the time, broadly matching IMGT annotations. The study listed 150 to 200 TCR beta chains as associated with cytomegalovirus. HLA typing was unavailable for some donors at each locus, so association tests used only the typed subset. In a later analysis, some 17,000 TCR beta sequences were associated with specific HLA alleles at a false discovery rate of 0.05. A later analysis reported that several top co-occurrence clusters appeared linked to parvovirus B19, influenza, CMV and Epstein-Barr virus. The presence/absence analyses assumed that sequencing depth was roughly uniform across donors, and that assumption may not be true. Across donors, most TCR sequences were observed very rarely, whereas some public TCRs were present in many individuals. The authors suggested that the approach could potentially be generalized to other disease states and immunological phenotypes. Three of the identified cytomegalovirus-associated TCR beta chains were confirmed in vitro to be specific for cytomegalovirus antigens. CMV serostatus was the only immune exposure information available for the cohort. Most CMV-associated TCR beta chains appeared to be HLA-restricted in a later analysis, and the HLA associations seemed to be driven largely by CMV exposure. In a later analysis, HLA-associated TCR beta chains showed more clonal expansion and lower generation probabilities than non-associated chains that were equally common. V-gene and J-gene trimming of TCR beta chains was associated with a missense DCLRE1C variant in a later genetic analysis, and the association was replicated in an independent cohort. According to a later genetic analysis, donors in an Asian-associated ancestry cluster had fewer N-insertions in productive TCRs than the roughly 700-donor mean. Linkage disequilibrium might explain the correlated functional status among segregating V segments, but an unknown experimental factor could not be ruled out.

The library was made by the immunoSEQ multiplex PCR assay. For the multiplex PCR, a mixture combining 60 forward primers for TCR Vbeta segments and 13 reverse primers for TCR Jbeta segments was used. A multiplex PCR assay on genomic DNA amplified the CDR3 region of rearranged TCR beta genes. The Illumina HiSeq System was used to sequence the amplified TCR beta libraries as 87-base-pair reads. In the source study's methods: A later analysis tallied 75 million to 85 million unique TCR beta chains across the 700 or so repertoires, and approximately 12 million of those chains were shared by two or more donors. Raw reads were error-corrected and collapsed into unique sequences with a nearest-neighbor algorithm that merged closely related sequences to remove PCR and sequencing errors. Alignment of CDR3 sequences to IMGT reference sequences was used to assign V, D and J gene segments. For a sequence to be retained, a match of at least six nucleotides to both a V gene segment and a J gene segment was required. Rearrangements were called productive when the CDR3 lacked stop codons and stayed in frame with V and J; all others were non-productive. Following IMGT convention, CDR3 was defined as the stretch from the second conserved V-encoded cysteine to the conserved J-encoded phenylalanine. The earlier analysis of around 640 of the donors excluded sequences that lacked an unambiguous match to a single V gene segment. In an earlier analysis of several hundred of the donors, a V segment was called functional when productive rearrangements were above 56.7%, and segregating when the standard deviation between donors exceeded 5%. A statistical classification framework was built to diagnose cytomegalovirus status from the catalog of TCR beta chain sequences. In a later analysis, V and J genes were assigned by comparing TCR nucleotide sequences against IMGT/GENE-DB human TR gene sequences. The TCRdist pipeline was used in a later analysis to assign CDR3 sequences and most-parsimonious VDJ recombination scenarios. A later analysis defined each TCR beta chain by its CDR3 amino acid sequence plus V-gene family, and excluded reads lacking a unique V-gene family. To address suspected cross-contamination and a sequencing artifact, a later analysis removed some 620 highly shared, low-generation-probability nucleotide sequences. In a later analysis, a clonal expansion index was calculated for each public chain from normalized within-repertoire ranks of inferred template counts. Generation probabilities in a later analysis came from a VDJ recombination model fitted to out-of-frame rearrangements, and those results were checked against IGoR. In a later analysis, TCR-TCR, TCR-HLA and TCR-CMV co-occurrence was scored with hypergeometric tests, and a repertoire-size bias correction was applied to TCR pairs. In a later analysis, false discovery rates were estimated by permuting HLA or CMV assignments 20 times. A later analysis grouped co-occurring TCRs with DBSCAN, adding TCRdist sequence similarity when clustering within HLA-allele-positive subsets. Repertoires with fewer than 30,000 or more than 120,000 public chains, plus five repertoires with anomalous nucleotide sharing, were excluded from co-occurrence clustering. TCRdb provides this immuneACCESS table in a form limited to in-frame rearrangements. Some clones are lacking; in checked studies, under half of them reflect an unresolved V gene, and why the rest are absent is not known. D and trimming were read from the DNA, whereas the V and J calls and clone size are those reported in that table. The sample contains 200,000 or so clones, approximately 84% of them found a single time. Jointly, the top ten make up approximately 0.23% of the sample.

The cohort comprised fewer than 700 healthy bone marrow donors. Cohort members were all nominally healthy when sampled, although unrecorded immune exposures were likely present. The donor was CMV seronegative and was included in the group of a few hundred seronegative cohort members. Every donor gave a peripheral blood sample, and the peripheral blood mononuclear cells from that sample were used for TCR beta sequencing. The Qiagen DNeasy Blood Extraction Kit was used to extract genomic DNA from the blood cell samples. The sequencing sample was made of PBMCs. The TCR sequence derives from a girl younger than two in good health and CMV-seronegative.

The CDR3 reads as follows: CATSRLQGTTKAFF. The DNA sequence is TGTGCCACCAGCAGGCTACAGGGGACCACTAAAGCTTTCTTT. This sequence uses TRBV15 and TRBJ1-1, with 7 bases in between that match TRBD1. Taken from the germline V gene (reference sequence), the CDR1 and CDR2 loops are LNHNV and YYDKDF. From the cysteine through the phenylalanine, the CDR3 covers 14 amino acids. Only CDR3 DNA remains: 42 bases, in frame from the first base. Extended through the reference TRBV15 and TRBJ1-1 proteins, this CDR3 yields the full variable domain: DAMVIQNPRYQVTQFGKPVTLSCSQTLNHNVMYWYQQKSSQAPKLLFHYYDKDFNNEADTPDNFQSRRPNTSFCFLDIRSPGLGDTAMYLCATSRLQGTTKAFFGQGTRLTVV.